The TCR beta chain described here comes from a study of response to subunit inactivated influenza vaccine. Study-level findings and limits: With each seasonal influenza vaccination, the authors suggested, few new T cells are recruited.

TCRdb re-called the RT-PCR reads with MiXCR, one entry per CDR3 protein. The sample records under 800,000 distinct CDR3 sequences, about 15% being singletons. To note about this clonotype: Its target is not known.

V lost 7 bases to trimming and J lost 0 bases; unmatched junction nucleotides: 6. The CDR3 length is 15 residues. Germline V gene data show CDR1 as MNHEY and CDR2 as SMNVEV (reference sequence). This receptor was taken from a man aged 50-59 years who received an inactivated influenza vaccine. J is TRBJ2-7 and V is TRBV27, with 10 positions matching TRBD2. The input for sequencing was PBMCs from blood, taken around 14 days before vaccination. DNA of the CDR3: TGTGCCAGCACTACTAGCGGGGCGAGCTCCTACGAGCAGTACTTC. Translated, it gives CASTTSGASSYEQYF.